Following are 17 T cell receptor beta chains from one sample sequenced in a study of beta chain features in type 1 diabetes. Expressed TCRB transcripts were sequenced after all isolated RNA was converted to cDNA. Generated by immunoSEQ multiplex PCR, the TCRdb table keeps only in-frame clones and is missing some. The sample has hundreds of thousands of clones, about 32% seen once. Sequences were obtained from naive CD4+ T cells from blood. The receptors stem from a man between 18 and 35 years old in good health.

The V gene is TRBV29-1, the J gene TRBJ2-5; D might be TRBD1 or TRBD2, each matching 5 bases. The V and J ends lost 4 bases and 4 bases respectively, with 10 bases between them. Germline V lookup: CDR1 SQVTM, CDR2 ANQGSEA. This CDR3 region has 12 residues. The CDR3 nucleotides are TGCAGCGTTGGGTCCGGGACAGAGACCCAGTACTTC. Residues: CSVGSGTETQYF.

The gene calls are TRBV14 and TRBJ2-7, with TRBD2 as a possible D gene (5 bases). Germline V CDR1 and CDR2: SGHDN, FVKESK. V gave up 2 bases and J gave up 2 bases, with 13 bases separating them. The CDR3 contains 15 residues. CDR3: CASSQRLGGAYEQYF. In nucleotides, the CDR3 is TGTGCCAGCAGCCAACGTCTCGGAGGAGCCTACGAGCAGTACTTC.

This chain links TRBV9 with TRBJ2-3; 8 positions agree with TRBD2. V trimming: 2 bases; J trimming: 0 bases; junction bases outside the gene matches: 14. The CDR3 length is 19 residues. Germline V gives CDR1 SGDLS, CDR2 YYNGEE. The CDR3 protein is CASSVGDPTSATSTDTQYF. DNA for the CDR3: TGTGCCAGCAGCGTGGGCGACCCGACTAGCGCTACTAGCACAGATACGCAGTATTTT.

The chain couples TRBV6-5 to TRBJ2-1; 11 bases agree with TRBD2. The CDR3 is 13 amino acids. The J segment lost 4 bases and the V segment lost 8 bases, leaving 1 base of the junction unmatched. The germline gives CDR1 MNHEY, CDR2 SVGAGI. Here the CDR3 reads CASWTSGYNEQFF. The CDR3 nucleotides are TGTGCCAGCTGGACTAGCGGGTACAATGAGCAGTTCTTC.

This clone was observed once. The V call is TRBV10-3, the J call TRBJ2-7; D possibly corresponds to TRBD2 (5 bases). Trimming took off 0 bases at V and 1 base at J, with 7 bases between the two ends. Germline V CDR1 and CDR2: ENHRY, SYGVKD. The CDR3 loop spans 14 amino acids. CDR3 region: CAISESGNSYEQYF. Written as DNA, the CDR3 is TGTGCCATCAGTGAGTCCGGGAATTCCTACGAGCAGTACTTC.

The chain is built from TRBV10-3 and TRBJ2-7, with 7 bases matching TRBD1. J lost 5 bases, V lost 6 bases, and 7 bases had no gene match. The CDR3 is 13 amino acids. Per germline, CDR1 ENHRY and CDR2 SYGVKD. The CDR3 region is CAIRTTTGDEQYF. Here the CDR3 DNA reads TGTGCCATCAGGACCACTACAGGGGACGAGCAGTACTTC.

The chain employs TRBV28 and TRBJ2-7; D is unclear. CDR3 length: 13 amino acids. The V end lost 3 bases, the J end lost 3 bases, and 9 bases lay between the germline ends. Germline lookup yields CDR1 MDHEN and CDR2 SYDVKM. In DNA form, the CDR3 reads TGTGCCAGCAGTTTTGGTTCCAGCTACGAGCAGTACTTC. It encodes CASSFGSSYEQYF.

This clone turned up a few times. The chain couples TRBV29-1 to TRBJ2-5; 9 nucleotides agree with TRBD1. The CDR3 contains 13 residues. V was pared by 4 bases and J by 4 bases, with 4 bases of the junction left unmatched. CDR1 is SQVTM, CDR2 ANQGSEA, per germline. The CDR3 is CSVGQDRGETQYF. In DNA form, the CDR3 reads TGCAGCGTTGGACAGGACAGGGGAGAGACCCAGTACTTC. Full variable domain (outside the CDR3, taken from reference TRBV29-1 and TRBJ2-5): SAVISQKPSRDICQRGTSLTIQCQVDSQVTMMFWYRQQPGQSLTLIATANQGSEATYESGFVIDKFPISRPNLTFSTLTVSNMSPEDSSIYLCSVGQDRGETQYFGPGTRLLVL.

This clone appeared a few times. The rearrangement uses TRBV6-6 and TRBJ2-7; D is possibly TRBD2 (5 bases). The CDR3 consists of 13 residues. Germline loops: CDR1 MNHNY, CDR2 SVGAGI (reference sequence). Trimming left V 7 bases short and J 2 bases short, with 12 bases between. The DNA for the CDR3 is TGTGCCAGCAACCGGGGAATTGCCTACGAGCAGTACTTC. This gives the protein CASNRGIAYEQYF.

Of note for this clone: Other DNA sequences within the sample encode an identical CDR3. This chain joins TRBV7-9 and TRBJ1-1; 7 bases fit TRBD1. CDR3 length: 13 residues. The germline V gene encodes CDR1 SEHNR and CDR2 FQNEAQ (reference sequence). J gave up 4 bases and V 2 bases, and 1 base lay outside the gene matches. The CDR3 spells CASSLTGATEAFF. CDR3 nucleotide sequence: TGTGCCAGCAGCTTAACAGGGGCCACTGAAGCTTTCTTT. The whole variable domain, remainder taken from reference TRBV7-9 and TRBJ1-1, is DTGVSQNPRHKITKRGQNVTFRCDPISEHNRLYWYRQTLGQGPEFLTYFQNEAQLEKSRLLSDRFSAERPKGSFSTLEIQRTEQGDSAMYLCASSLTGATEAFFGQGTRLTVV.

This clone was seen only a few times. V usage is TRBV29-1 and J usage is TRBJ2-6, with TRBD2 matching over 8 bases. V was clipped by 0 bases and J by 4 bases; unmatched bases: 5. This CDR3 comprises 16 residues. Germline CDR1 reads SQVTM; CDR2 reads ANQGSEA. For the CDR3, the DNA is TGCAGCGTTGAAGACCCGGGAGGGCCCGGGGCCAACGTCCTGACTTTC. Translated: CSVEDPGGPGANVLTF.

This clone was observed a handful of times. The gene calls are TRBV25-1 and TRBJ2-7; unclear D gene. This CDR3 is built from 11 residues. Germline lookup yields CDR1 MGHDK and CDR2 SYGVNS. The ends were cut back, 3 bases at V and 7 bases at J, with 7 bases in the middle. The CDR3 reads CASSEVSEQYF. CDR3 coding DNA: TGTGCCAGCAGTGAGGTGTCGGAGCAGTACTTC.

The chain is built from TRBV27 and TRBJ2-1; 7 bases agree with TRBD1. Germline CDR1 and CDR2: MNHEY and SMNVEV (reference sequence). This CDR3 is built from 15 residues. With 2 bases clipped from V and 1 base from J, the junction kept 2 bases outside the gene matches. DNA of the CDR3: TGTGCCAGCAGTTTAGACAGGGTTTCCTACAATGAGCAGTTCTTC. Translation: CASSLDRVSYNEQFF.

The chain has TRBV20-1 and TRBJ1-1, with D unclear. The germline CDR1 and CDR2 sequences are DFQATT and SNEGSKA (reference sequence). Trimming stripped 6 bases from V and 6 bases from J, with 11 bases between. The CDR3 runs 11 residues. The CDR3 nucleotides read TGCAGTGCCTACGACTCGGCTGAAGCTTTCTTT. Amino acid sequence: CSAYDSAEAFF.

The chain employs TRBV11-1 and TRBJ1-1; weak D call: TRBD1 (6 bases). From germline, CDR1 is SGHAT and CDR2 FQDESV (reference sequence). There are 15 residues in the CDR3. V was clipped by 5 bases and J by 3 bases, with 16 bases between them. This CDR3 is CASSVIRGSYTEAFF. The DNA of the CDR3 is TGTGCCAGCAGCGTAATTAGGGGGTCGTACACTGAAGCTTTCTTT.

The chain's CDR3 is CAITPGTSGNHEQYF. The CDR3 nucleotides are TGTGCCATCACCCCCGGGACTAGCGGGAACCACGAGCAGTACTTC. The J gene is TRBJ2-7, the V gene TRBV10-3; 13 bases agree with TRBD2. CDR1 and CDR2 (germline): ENHRY, SYGVKD. V trimming: 7 bases; J trimming: 5 bases; junction bases outside the gene matches: 8. The CDR3 runs 15 residues.

This clone was picked up a small number of times. The CDR3 reads CATSRDRVLGRNEQFF. The CDR3 DNA sequence: TGTGCCACCAGCAGAGATCGGGTCCTAGGGAGGAATGAGCAGTTCTTC. The V and J genes are TRBV15 and TRBJ2-1; the D gene is possibly TRBD2 (6 bases). The germline V gene encodes CDR1 LNHNV and CDR2 YYDKDF (reference sequence). V lost 0 bases and J lost 7, with 16 bases in between. The CDR3 runs 16 residues.